The rows below give T cell receptor beta chains drawn from one sample of a study of shared clonotypes between healthy human individuals. Generated by immunoSEQ multiplex PCR, the TCRdb table keeps only in-frame clones and is missing some. This sample has fewer than 550,000 clones, with about 75% found just once. Input material: PBMCs. These receptors were taken from a woman in her thirties or forties in good health. Some clones in this sample may be carry-over from other donors' samples. Each CDR3 is given with its conserved first and last residue. A D gene is named only where the DNA matches it firmly. Size tells how often a clone was seen (once, few, many) or the class of an expanded clone, and some rows leave it out.

cdr3_nt,cdr3_aa,clone_size,v_call,j_call,d_call
TGCGCCAGCAGCTTGGCCGGACGGACAAATGAGCAGTTCTTC,CASSLAGRTNEQFF,-,TRBV5-1,TRBJ2-1,-
TGTGCCAGCGTCCGGGACAGAAACACCGGGGAGCTGTTTTTT,CASVRDRNTGELFF,-,TRBV2,TRBJ2-2,TRBD1
TGTGCCAGCAGTTTGAAAGGGGGGAAGCAGTACTTC,CASSLKGGKQYF,once,TRBV28,TRBJ2-7,-
TGTGCCAGCAGGGATAGCGGGTACTATGGCTACACCTTC,CASRDSGYYGYTF,-,TRBV7-2,TRBJ1-2,-
TGTGCCAGCAGTCGCGAGGGGGTGAGGAACTTC,CASSREGVRNF,-,TRBV2,TRBJ2-7,-
TGTGCCTGGAGTAACCAGGGCAAGCGGGAGGGGAACACCGGGGAGCTGTTTTTT,CAWSNQGKREGNTGELFF,-,TRBV30,TRBJ2-2,TRBD2
TGTGCCAGCAGTGAAGCCCCGACGGTCACAGATACGCAGTATTTT,CASSEAPTVTDTQYF,-,TRBV6-1,TRBJ2-3,-
TGTGCCAGCAGCGGAGGGACTAGCCTCCATCACAATGAGCAGTTCTTC,CASSGGTSLHHNEQFF,-,TRBV9,TRBJ2-1,TRBD2
TGTGCCAGCAGCCGAACGGGACAGTCAAATGAAAAACTGTTTTTT,CASSRTGQSNEKLFF,-,TRBV7-2,TRBJ1-4,TRBD1
TGTGCCTGTCTCCCCGGGCGGGGGGACTCTTCACCCCTCCACTTT,CACLPGRGDSSPLHF,many,TRBV30,TRBJ1-6,-
TGTGCCAGCAGCCTTAACCGGGGACTTGGGGCTTTCTTT,CASSLNRGLGAFF,few,TRBV4-2,TRBJ1-1,-
TGCGCCAGCAGCTTGGTGGCCGAAAGCGAGCAGTACTTC,CASSLVAESEQYF,-,TRBV5-1,TRBJ2-7,-
TGTGCCAGCAGTGACAGGACATACTCCCTCTATGGCTACACCTTC,CASSDRTYSLYGYTF,once,TRBV6-1,TRBJ1-2,-
TGTGCCAGCAGCATGAGTCCGGGACAGGGATATGGCTACACCTTC,CASSMSPGQGYGYTF,few,TRBV9,TRBJ1-2,TRBD1
TGTGCCAGCAGGCCCGGGTTTCTCAATGAGCAGTTCTTC,CASRPGFLNEQFF,-,TRBV6-5,TRBJ2-1,-
TGTGCCAGCAGCGTAGCCGCGGGAGGGCCGAGCACAGATACGCAGTATTTT,CASSVAAGGPSTDTQYF,-,TRBV9,TRBJ2-3,TRBD2
TGTGCCAGCAGTGCCGACAACTCTGGAAACACCATATATTTT,CASSADNSGNTIYF,-,TRBV6-1,TRBJ1-3,-
TGTGCCAGCAGCGTAGGCTATGAGCAGTTCTTC,CASSVGYEQFF,few,TRBV9,TRBJ2-1,-
TGTGCCAGCAGCTTAAGCGAAACCTACAATGAGCAGTTCTTC,CASSLSETYNEQFF,once,TRBV7-2,TRBJ2-1,-
TGTGCCAGCAGTTTAGAACAGGGTCAAGAGACCCAGTACTTC,CASSLEQGQETQYF,-,TRBV28,TRBJ2-5,-
TGTGCCACCGGGACAGGGGGCTTTGTTGGTGGCTACACCTTC,CATGTGGFVGGYTF,-,TRBV2,TRBJ1-2,TRBD1
TGTGCCAGCAGCGTTAGGGGGTCGAACACCGGGGAGCTGTTTTTT,CASSVRGSNTGELFF,-,TRBV9,TRBJ2-2,-
TGTGCCTGGAGTGTAGGCACAGGGGGCAATCAGCCCCAGCATTTT,CAWSVGTGGNQPQHF,-,TRBV30,TRBJ1-5,TRBD1
TGTGCCTGGAGTCCAGGGGACCAAGAGACCCAGTACTTC,CAWSPGDQETQYF,-,TRBV30,TRBJ2-5,-
TGTGCCAGCAGCCCCCGGTGGTGGCGGGAGTCCTACAATGAGCAGTTCTTC,CASSPRWWRESYNEQFF,-,TRBV7-2,TRBJ2-1,TRBD2
TGTGCCAGCAGTTTAGGAGGACAGTTGAACACTGAAGCTTTCTTT,CASSLGGQLNTEAFF,-,TRBV28,TRBJ1-1,-
TGCGCCAGCAGCCCGCGACAGAACTCCTACGAGCAGTACTTC,CASSPRQNSYEQYF,few,TRBV4-3,TRBJ2-7,-
TGTGCCAGCAGCGGAGGGGAAATCCAAGAGACCCAGTACTTC,CASSGGEIQETQYF,-,TRBV9,TRBJ2-5,-
TGTGCCAGCAGCGTAACCGGGGAGCTGTTTTTT,CASSVTGELFF,-,TRBV9,TRBJ2-2,-
TGCGCCAGCAGCTTAGGTCAAGCGGGAGATTCCAATGAGCAGTTCTTC,CASSLGQAGDSNEQFF,-,TRBV5-1,TRBJ2-1,TRBD2
TGTGCCAGCAGCTTGGTGGGAGCATCCTACAATGAGCAGTTCTTC,CASSLVGASYNEQFF,-,TRBV5-5,TRBJ2-1,-
TGTGCCAGCAGTCTCGGGACACTCAATGAGCAGTTCTTC,CASSLGTLNEQFF,-,TRBV27,TRBJ2-1,-